Sequencing of this T cell receptor beta chain was carried out in a study of blood T cell repertoires in COVID-19. On the study more broadly: Samples taken during acute and convalescent COVID-19 were collected in the United States, Italy and Spain.

In the authors' methods: Researchers report that nucleated cell counts were estimated from reference gene primer amplification. Sequenced by immunoSEQ multiplex PCR; TCRdb stores in-frame clones only, minus some. D and trimming were read from the DNA, whereas the V and J calls and clone size are those reported in that table. The data contain about 64,000 clones, roughly 82% of them singletons. CDR1 is KGHSH, CDR2 LQKENI, per germline. J lost 10 bases, V lost 5 bases, and 3 bases had no gene match. This CDR3 spans 14 amino acids. Material: peripheral blood. The chain uses TRBV18 and TRBJ1-6; 12 positions match TRBD1. The clonotype comes from a woman aged 60 to 75 with acute or convalescent COVID-19. CDR3 DNA sequence: TGTGCCAGCTCAGGGGGACAGGGGGCGTCACCCCTCCACTTT. Protein product: CASSGGQGASPLHF.